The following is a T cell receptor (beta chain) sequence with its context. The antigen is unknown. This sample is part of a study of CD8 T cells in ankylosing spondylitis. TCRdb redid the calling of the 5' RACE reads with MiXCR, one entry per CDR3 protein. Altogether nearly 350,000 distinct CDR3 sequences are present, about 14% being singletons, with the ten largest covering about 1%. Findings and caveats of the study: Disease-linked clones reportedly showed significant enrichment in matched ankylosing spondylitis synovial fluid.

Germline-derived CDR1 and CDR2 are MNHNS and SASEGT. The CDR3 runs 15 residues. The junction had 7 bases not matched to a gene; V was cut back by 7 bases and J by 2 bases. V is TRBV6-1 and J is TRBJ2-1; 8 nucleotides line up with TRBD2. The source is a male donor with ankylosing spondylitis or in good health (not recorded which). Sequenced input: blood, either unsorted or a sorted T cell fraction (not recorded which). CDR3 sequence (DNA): TGTGCCAGCAATCGGGAGGGGCCAACCTACAATGAGCAGTTCTTC. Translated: CASNREGPTYNEQFF.